This T cell receptor (beta chain) is drawn from a study of blood T cells in healthy people across ages. General observations from the study: Long-lived donors carried more naive CD4+ cells and greater diversity than aged donors.

V lost 8 bases and J lost 10, with 15 bases in between. The CDR3 covers 13 residues. This clonotype appeared a few times. What it binds is not known. The study isolated at least 6.5 million PBMCs from each sample. Together with a sample-barcoded 5' primer, a J-beta primer mix was included in a second PCR lasting about 7 to 11 cycles. From the 5' RACE reads, TCRdb called clonotypes with MiXCR, one entry per CDR3 protein. The top ten hold 17% of the sample, which has approximately 810,000 distinct CDR3 sequences, about 30% seen once. The source material was blood. The V call is TRBV12-3 or TRBV12-4, the J call TRBJ1-6, with D perhaps matching TRBD1 (5 bases). The TCR was taken from a woman of 80 years or more in good health. The CDR3 is CASGGQGGSPLHF. The CDR3 coding sequence is TGTGCCAGCGGCGGGCAGGGAGGATCACCCCTCCACTTT.